This T cell receptor (beta chain) was captured by sequencing in a study of OX40 agonist ivuxolimab in advanced cancers. Findings and caveats of the study: Researchers report that CD8+ T cells had, on average, more expanded clones than CD4+. The study did not work out the antigen specificity of the expanded peripheral T cells.

The CDR3 loop spans 16 amino acids. Looked up from germline, CDR1 is MDHEN and CDR2 is SYDVKM. J gave up 4 bases and V 7 bases, and 14 bases lay outside the gene matches. TCRdb's copy holds only in-frame clones and misses some; the assay was immunoSEQ multiplex PCR. Of over 15,000 clones in the sample, around 87% were seen once. This clone was counted once. The antigen remains undetermined. The chain carries TRBV28 and TRBJ2-7; 9 bases are a match to TRBD2. The sample consisted of CD4+ or CD8+ T cells sorted from blood, taken in a trial of the OX40 agonist ivuxolimab. This TCR derives from an adult with an advanced solid tumor such as melanoma, head and neck, liver or kidney cancer. The CDR3 loop is CASIPGLREGIYEQYF. The CDR3 DNA sequence: TGTGCCAGCATCCCAGGTCTGCGGGAGGGAATATACGAGCAGTACTTC.